This record concerns one T cell receptor beta chain sequence. Its antigen is unidentified. The data derive from a study of vaccination and CD4 T cells after COVID-19. The ends lost 6 bases at V and 5 bases at J; junction bases unmatched: 6. Germline V lookup: CDR1 SNHLY, CDR2 FYNNEI. This CDR3 contains 13 residues. The treatment: approximately nine-day PBMC culture with coronavirus spike peptide pools or control peptides (ViraFEST assay). The Oncomine TCR Beta short-read assay was applied to DNA of cultured CD4+ T cells. From the PCR reads, TCRdb called clonotypes with MiXCR, one entry per CDR3 protein. The sample yields 9,000 to 10,000 distinct CDR3 sequences, more than 35% seen once.

This clonotype was obtained from a human donor who had recovered from COVID-19. Material for sequencing was CD4+ T cells from blood, cultured in vitro. V and J are TRBV2 and TRBJ2-7; TRBD1 matches at 8 bases. The CDR3 is CASSRTGNNEQYF. The CDR3 nucleotides read TGTGCCAGCAGCCGGACAGGGAACAACGAGCAGTACTTC.